This TCR beta chain appears in the sequencing data of a study of blood T cell repertoires in COVID-19 (TCRdb year 2020). General notes on the study: Collaborator samples came from the United States, Italy and Spain and covered acute and convalescent phases of COVID-19. Sample metadata almost always included a de-identified subject ID, COVID-19 status, age in years and sex. The repertoires were made available in a free public database intended to serve as a resource for research on the immune response to SARS-CoV-2. Samples were obtained from the ongoing ImmuneRACE study (first 160 participants) and from over a thousand subjects provided by 6 global collaborators. The material from the prospective study consisted of cDNA or gDNA derived from T cells, B-cell-depleted T cells, or PBMCs. Where available, HLA class I and class II types were obtained from metadata supplied by the sample provider rather than from assay-based typing. The dataset comprised deeply sampled blood TCRbeta repertoires from subjects exposed to, actively infected with, or recovered from COVID-19. What the study reported, not specific to this receptor: The amount of clinical and demographic metadata varied by source and participant and was provided uncurated.

From a lookup of the germline V gene, CDR1 and CDR2 are MNHEY and SVGAGI. The CDR3 measures 15 amino acids from cysteine to phenylalanine. The DNA shown is the 45-base CDR3, in frame from base 1. For this chain, trimming is 0 bases at the V end and 3 bases at the J end, and the number of junction bases without a gene match is 2. The immunoSEQ Assay, a bias-controlled multiplex PCR, was used to amplify TCRbeta CDR3 regions from genomic DNA. For the original study's pipeline: Nucleated cell counts per sample were estimated from amplification of reference gene primers within the assay. Sequence reads were collapsed and filtered to measure the absolute abundance of every unique TCRbeta CDR3 rearrangement. For each sample, productive Simpson clonality was calculated by taking the square root of Simpson's diversity index across productive rearrangements. As stored in TCRdb, this immuneACCESS dataset retains in-frame rearrangements with V and J assigned. A fraction of the clones does not appear; measured against another copy, unresolved V genes explain less than half of the discrepancy, and the remainder lacks a known reason. V, J and clone size are those of that table, while D and trimming were read from the DNA. In all, the sample holds 130,000 to 150,000 clones, and roughly 90% of those were seen once. 4% of the sample belongs to the ten largest clones.

For this clone: Its binding antigen is unknown. One base away there is no much larger clone; base qualities are not given.

In the prospective study, participants were roughly 18 to 95 years old, resided in about 25 geographic areas of the United States, and were enrolled through a virtual design. In the prospective study, participants were assigned to cohorts based on the clinical history participants reported in a screening survey and a study questionnaire. Exposed participants had been in contact, within 2 weeks of entering the study, with a person who had a PCR-confirmed or clinician-diagnosed case of COVID-19. Each participant in the prospective study had whole blood, serum and a nasopharyngeal or oropharyngeal swab collected by mobile phlebotomists. Over a roughly 2-month period, participants in the prospective study had the option of providing additional blood draws and questionnaires. Before DNA extraction, blood samples from the prospective study were shipped at room temperature or frozen.

Sequenced sample: PBMCs or T cells enriched from blood (not recorded which). This chain joins TRBV6-5 to TRBJ2-7, with 10 junctional bases fitting TRBD2. The sequence derives from a woman aged 40 to 49 who had been exposed to COVID-19. The CDR3 amino acid sequence is: CASSYSASGSYEQYF. The sequenced DNA is TGTGCCAGCAGTTACTCGGCTAGCGGGAGCTACGAGCAGTACTTC.